This entry describes one TCR beta chain. The antigen is not known. One end of the junction varies from germline; a read error may be responsible. Germline CDR1 LGHNT, CDR2 FRNRAP. This CDR3 is built from 16 residues. The entry originates in a study of cytomegalovirus exposure and HLA in healthy donors. Study conclusions and caveats: Immune exposure was documented only through CMV serostatus. A later analysis reportedly found that, within productive TCRs, an Asian-associated ancestry cluster had fewer N-insertions than the mean observed across the approximately 700 donors. Per a prior analysis, the majority of TCR beta V segments were productive roughly 90% or roughly 30% of the time.

Primers included in the PCR were 60 Vbeta and 13 Jbeta primers. Some clones are missing from TCRdb's copy, which holds only in-frame ones; the method was immunoSEQ multiplex PCR. Its table lists around 150,000 clones. Sequences were obtained from PBMCs. This clonotype originated in a man aged 30 to 45 in good health and CMV-seronegative. This chain links TRBV12-5 with TRBJ2-7, with 7 bases identical to TRBD1. CDR3 sequence reads: CASGFGTDRVPYGQYF. The CDR3, as DNA: TGTGCTAGTGGCTTTGGGACCGACAGGGTGCCCTACGGGCAGTACTTC.